The clone carrying this T cell receptor beta chain has just one count. The sample's time point: baseline, week 1 (first vaccination visit). Regarding treatment: pre-vaccination baseline after standard-of-care therapy. This sample was taken from a study of a mutant IDH1 vaccine in newly diagnosed glioma. Generated by immunoSEQ multiplex PCR, the TCRdb table keeps only in-frame clones and is missing some. The table records 95,000 to 100,000 clones, about 87% of them present only once. This CDR3 is 12 amino acids long. From germline, CDR1 is SGHTA and CDR2 FQGNSA. The ends were cut back, 2 bases at V and 9 bases at J, with 5 bases in the middle.

This TCR was sampled from a woman between 45 and 60 years old with glioma. The sample in question was PBMCs, obtained from a glioma patient treated with radiotherapy, temozolomide or both. V gene TRBV7-2 combines with J gene TRBJ1-6, with D unclear. CDR3 sequence (DNA): TGTGCCAGCAGCTTAATGGGTTCACCCCTCCACTTT. The encoded protein is CASSLMGSPLHF.